This T cell receptor (beta chain) comes out of a study of regulatory T cells in long-lasting Graves disease. Study information: Newly diagnosed Graves' patients took antithyroid drugs under 3 months. Study results and caveats: Having few samples may have compromised the accuracy. Investigators studied peripheral blood only, not thyroid tissue.

This clonotype was observed many times. Its antigen is currently unknown. CDR3-region Arm-PCR and iRepertoire HTBI primers produced the TCR beta libraries. TCRdb called the multiplex PCR reads again in MiXCR, with one record for every CDR3 protein. The table lists 200,000 to 250,000 distinct CDR3 sequences, approximately 16% of them singletons. Time point: newly diagnosed GD, antithyroid drugs for less than 3 months. The authors made the TCR library using RNA they extracted from PBMCs. Germline V lookup: CDR1 SEHNR, CDR2 FQNEAQ (reference sequence). Trimming stripped 4 bases from V and 7 bases from J, with 20 bases between. The CDR3 has 16 residues.

The sequence came from a female donor with Graves disease. The rearrangement joins TRBV7-9 to TRBJ1-5, with D uncertain. The starting material was peripheral blood mononuclear cells (PBMCs), obtained at new diagnosis, from a patient treated with antithyroid drugs. The CDR3 loop reads CASSSDASSLGQPQHF. The CDR3 nucleotides read TGTGCCAGCAGCTCCGACGCGTCAAGCTTAGGGCAGCCCCAGCATTTT.